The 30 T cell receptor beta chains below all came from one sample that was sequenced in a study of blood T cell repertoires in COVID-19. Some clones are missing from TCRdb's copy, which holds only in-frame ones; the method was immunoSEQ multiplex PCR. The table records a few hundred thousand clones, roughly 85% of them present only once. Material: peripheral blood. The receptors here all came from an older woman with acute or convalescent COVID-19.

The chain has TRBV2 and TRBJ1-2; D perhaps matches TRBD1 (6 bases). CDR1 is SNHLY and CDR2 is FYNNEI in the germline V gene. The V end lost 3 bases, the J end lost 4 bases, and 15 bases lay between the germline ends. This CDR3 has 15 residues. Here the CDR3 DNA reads TGTGCCAGCAGTGACCCCACAGGGATGAGCTATGGCTACACCTTC. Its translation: CASSDPTGMSYGYTF.

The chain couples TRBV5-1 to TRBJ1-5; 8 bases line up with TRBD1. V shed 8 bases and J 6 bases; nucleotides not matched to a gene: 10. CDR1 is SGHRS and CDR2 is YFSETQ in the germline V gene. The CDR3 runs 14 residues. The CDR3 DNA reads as TGCGCCAGGGAAGGGACAGGAACGGTTCAGCCCCAGCATTTT. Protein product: CAREGTGTVQPQHF.

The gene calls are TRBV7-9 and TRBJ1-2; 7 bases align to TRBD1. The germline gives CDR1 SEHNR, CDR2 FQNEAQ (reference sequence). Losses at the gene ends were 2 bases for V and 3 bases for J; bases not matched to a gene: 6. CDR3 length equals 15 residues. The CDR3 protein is CASSLTTGQDYGYTF. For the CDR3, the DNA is TGTGCCAGCAGCTTAACGACAGGGCAGGACTATGGCTACACCTTC.

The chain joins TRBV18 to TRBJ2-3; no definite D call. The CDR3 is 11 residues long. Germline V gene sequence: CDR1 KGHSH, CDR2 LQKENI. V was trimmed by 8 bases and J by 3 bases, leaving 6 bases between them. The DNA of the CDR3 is TGTGCCAGCCTTGCGACAGATACGCAGTATTTT. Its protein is CASLATDTQYF.

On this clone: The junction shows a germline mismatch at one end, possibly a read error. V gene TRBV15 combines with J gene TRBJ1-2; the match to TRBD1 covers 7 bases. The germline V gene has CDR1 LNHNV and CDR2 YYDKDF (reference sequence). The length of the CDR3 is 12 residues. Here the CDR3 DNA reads TGTGCCACCAGCAGAGCTCAGGGGGTTATCTCCTTC. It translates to CATSRAQGVISF.

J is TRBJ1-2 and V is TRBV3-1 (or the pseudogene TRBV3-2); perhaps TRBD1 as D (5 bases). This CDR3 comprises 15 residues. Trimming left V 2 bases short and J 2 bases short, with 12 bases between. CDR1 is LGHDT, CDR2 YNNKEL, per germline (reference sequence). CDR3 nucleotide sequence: TGTGCCAGCAGCCAAAGGGGATCAGGGAACTATGGCTACACCTTC. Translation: CASSQRGSGNYGYTF.

CDR3 loop: CASSTTAQDGGSNTEAFF. DNA for the CDR3: TGTGCCAGCAGCACAACGGCCCAGGACGGAGGATCGAACACTGAAGCTTTCTTT. The V gene is TRBV21-1, the J gene TRBJ1-1. TRBV21-1 is labeled a pseudogene. CDR3 length equals 18 residues.

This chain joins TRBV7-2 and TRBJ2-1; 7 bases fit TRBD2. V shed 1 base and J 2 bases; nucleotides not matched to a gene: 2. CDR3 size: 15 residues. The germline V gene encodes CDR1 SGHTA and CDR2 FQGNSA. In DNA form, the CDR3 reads TGTGCCAGCAGCTTAGTTGCGGGGGCCTACAATGAGCAGTTCTTC. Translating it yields CASSLVAGAYNEQFF.

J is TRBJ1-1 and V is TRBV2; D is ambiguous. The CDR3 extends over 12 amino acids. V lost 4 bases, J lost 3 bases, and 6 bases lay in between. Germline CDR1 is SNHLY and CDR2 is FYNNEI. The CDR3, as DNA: TGTGCCAGCAGTGGGCTAGACACTGAAGCTTTCTTT. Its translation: CASSGLDTEAFF.

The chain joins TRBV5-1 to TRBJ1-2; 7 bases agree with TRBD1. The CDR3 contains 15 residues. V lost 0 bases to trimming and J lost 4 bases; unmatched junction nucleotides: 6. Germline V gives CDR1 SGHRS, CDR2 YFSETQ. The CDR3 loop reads CASSLAEGQIYGYTF. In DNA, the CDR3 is TGCGCCAGCAGCTTGGCCGAGGGACAGATCTATGGCTACACCTTC.

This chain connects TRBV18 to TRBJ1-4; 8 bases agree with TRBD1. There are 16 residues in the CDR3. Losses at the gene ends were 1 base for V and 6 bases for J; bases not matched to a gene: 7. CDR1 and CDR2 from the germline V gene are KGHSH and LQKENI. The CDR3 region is CASSPRLGQGYEKLFF. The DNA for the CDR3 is TGTGCCAGCTCACCACGGTTAGGACAGGGTTATGAAAAACTGTTTTTT.

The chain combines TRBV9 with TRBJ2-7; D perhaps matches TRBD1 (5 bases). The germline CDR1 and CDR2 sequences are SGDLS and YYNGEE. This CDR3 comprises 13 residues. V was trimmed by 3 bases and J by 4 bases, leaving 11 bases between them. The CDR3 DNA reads TGTGCCAGCAGCGCGACAGAAAATTACGAGCAGTACTTC. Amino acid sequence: CASSATENYEQYF.

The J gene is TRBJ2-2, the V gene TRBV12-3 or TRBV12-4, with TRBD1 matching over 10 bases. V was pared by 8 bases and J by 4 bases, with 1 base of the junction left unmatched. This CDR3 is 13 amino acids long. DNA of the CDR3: TGTGCCAGCCGGGACAGGGGCACCGGGGAGCTGTTTTTT. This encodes CASRDRGTGELFF.

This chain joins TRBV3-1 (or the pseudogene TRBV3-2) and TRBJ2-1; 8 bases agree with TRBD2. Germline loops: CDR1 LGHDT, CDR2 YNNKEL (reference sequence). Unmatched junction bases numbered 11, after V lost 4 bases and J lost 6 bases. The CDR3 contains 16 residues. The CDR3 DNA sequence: TGTGCCAGCAGCCCCCTGGGGCGGGGGGCCTTCAATGAGCAGTTCTTC. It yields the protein CASSPLGRGAFNEQFF.

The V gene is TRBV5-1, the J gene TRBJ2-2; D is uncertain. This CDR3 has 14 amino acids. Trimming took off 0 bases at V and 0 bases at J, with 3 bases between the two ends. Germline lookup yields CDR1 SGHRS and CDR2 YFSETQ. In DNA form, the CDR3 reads TGCGCCAGCAGCTTGGTAGCGAACACCGGGGAGCTGTTTTTT. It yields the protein CASSLVANTGELFF.

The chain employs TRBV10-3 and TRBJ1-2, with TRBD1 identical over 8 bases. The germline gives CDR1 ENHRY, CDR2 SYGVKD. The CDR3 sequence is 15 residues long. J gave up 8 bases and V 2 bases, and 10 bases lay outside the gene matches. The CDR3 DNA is TGTGCCATCAGTGAGGGGGGACAGGTAACTGCCGGCTACACCTTC. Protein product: CAISEGGQVTAGYTF.

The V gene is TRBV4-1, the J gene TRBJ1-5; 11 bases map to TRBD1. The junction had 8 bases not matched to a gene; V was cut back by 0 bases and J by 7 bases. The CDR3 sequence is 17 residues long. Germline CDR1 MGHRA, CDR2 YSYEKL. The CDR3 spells CASSQEAGQGGRQPQHF. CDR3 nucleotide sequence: TGCGCCAGCAGCCAAGAGGCGGGACAGGGGGGACGACAGCCCCAGCATTTT.

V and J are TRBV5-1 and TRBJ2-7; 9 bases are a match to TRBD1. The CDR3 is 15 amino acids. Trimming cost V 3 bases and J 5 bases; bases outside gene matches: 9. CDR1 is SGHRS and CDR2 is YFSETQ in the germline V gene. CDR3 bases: TGCGCCAGCAGCTCGCAACAGGGGGCGCAGGACGAGCAGTACTTC. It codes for CASSSQQGAQDEQYF.

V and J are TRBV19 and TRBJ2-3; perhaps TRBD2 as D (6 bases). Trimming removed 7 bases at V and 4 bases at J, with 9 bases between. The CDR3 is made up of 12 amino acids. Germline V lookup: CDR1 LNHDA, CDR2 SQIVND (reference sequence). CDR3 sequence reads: CASNSGADTQYF. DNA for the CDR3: TGTGCCAGTAACTCGGGGGCAGATACGCAGTATTTT. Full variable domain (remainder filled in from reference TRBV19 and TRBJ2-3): DGGITQSPKYLFRKEGQNVTLSCEQNLNHDAMYWYRQDPGQGLRLIYYSQIVNDFQKGDIAEGYSVSREKKESFPLTVTSAQKNPTAFYLCASNSGADTQYFGPGTRLTVL.

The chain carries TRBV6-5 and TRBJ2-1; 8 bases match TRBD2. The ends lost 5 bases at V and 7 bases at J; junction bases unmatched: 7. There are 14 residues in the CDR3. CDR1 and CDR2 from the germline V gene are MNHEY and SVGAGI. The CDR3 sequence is CASSRGGAENEQFF. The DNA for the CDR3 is TGTGCCAGCAGTCGGGGGGGGGCGGAGAATGAGCAGTTCTTC.

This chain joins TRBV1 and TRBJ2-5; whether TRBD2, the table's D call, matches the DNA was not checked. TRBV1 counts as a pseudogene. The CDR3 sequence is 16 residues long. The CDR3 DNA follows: TGCACCAGCAGCCAGCCACTCGGGGGGTTTCAAGAGACCCAGTACTTC. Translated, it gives CTSSQPLGGFQETQYF.

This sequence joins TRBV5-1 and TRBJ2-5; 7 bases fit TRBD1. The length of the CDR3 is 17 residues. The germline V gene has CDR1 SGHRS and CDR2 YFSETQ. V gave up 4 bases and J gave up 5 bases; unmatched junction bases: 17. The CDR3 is CASSQARERGGRETQYF. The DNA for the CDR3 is TGCGCCAGCAGCCAGGCGAGGGAGCGAGGGGGCCGGGAGACCCAGTACTTC. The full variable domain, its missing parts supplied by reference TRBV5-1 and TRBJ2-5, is KAGVTQTPRYLIKTRGQQVTLSCSPISGHRSVSWYQQTPGQGLQFLFEYFSETQRNKGNFPGRFSGRQFSNSRSEMNVSTLELGDSALYLCASSQARERGGRETQYFGPGTRLLVL.

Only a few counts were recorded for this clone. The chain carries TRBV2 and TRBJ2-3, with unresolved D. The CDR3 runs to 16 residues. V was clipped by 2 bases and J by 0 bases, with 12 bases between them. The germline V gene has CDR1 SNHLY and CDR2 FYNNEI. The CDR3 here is CASSESTALSTDTQYF. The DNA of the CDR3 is TGTGCCAGCAGTGAATCTACCGCCTTAAGCACAGATACGCAGTATTTT.

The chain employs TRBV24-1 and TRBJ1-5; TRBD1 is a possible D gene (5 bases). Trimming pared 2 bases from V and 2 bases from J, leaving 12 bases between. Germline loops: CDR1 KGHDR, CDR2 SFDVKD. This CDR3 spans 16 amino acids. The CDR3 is CATSDSQGGGNQPQHF. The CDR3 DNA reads TGTGCCACCAGTGATTCCCAGGGAGGGGGCAATCAGCCCCAGCATTTT.

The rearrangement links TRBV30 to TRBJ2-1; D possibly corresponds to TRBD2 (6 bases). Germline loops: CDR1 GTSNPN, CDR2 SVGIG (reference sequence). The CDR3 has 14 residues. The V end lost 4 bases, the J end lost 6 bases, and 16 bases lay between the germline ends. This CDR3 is CAWNEGLQGNEQFF. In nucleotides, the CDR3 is TGTGCCTGGAACGAGGGACTGCAAGGCAATGAGCAGTTCTTC.

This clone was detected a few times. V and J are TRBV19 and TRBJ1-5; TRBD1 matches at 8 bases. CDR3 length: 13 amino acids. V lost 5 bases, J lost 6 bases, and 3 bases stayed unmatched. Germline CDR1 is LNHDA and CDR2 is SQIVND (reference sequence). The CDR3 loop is CASSGQGRQPQHF. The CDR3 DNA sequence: TGTGCCAGTAGTGGACAGGGTCGTCAGCCCCAGCATTTT.

As DNA, the CDR3 is TGTGCCAGCAGTCGGAGGGCAGATACGCAGTATTTT. Residues: CASSRRADTQYF. V usage is TRBV7-9 and J usage is TRBJ2-3; tentatively, D is TRBD2 (6 bases). The CDR3 extends over 12 amino acids. CDR1 and CDR2 from the germline V gene are SEHNR and FQNEAQ (reference sequence). V lost 6 bases, J lost 4 bases, and 8 bases lay in between.

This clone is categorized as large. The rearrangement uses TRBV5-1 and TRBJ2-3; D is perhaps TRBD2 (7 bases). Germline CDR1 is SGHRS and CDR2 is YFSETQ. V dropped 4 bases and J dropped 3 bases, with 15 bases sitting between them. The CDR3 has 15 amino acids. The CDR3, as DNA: TGCGCCAGCAGCCCAAAGGGGGGGCTGACAGATACGCAGTATTTT. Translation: CASSPKGGLTDTQYF.

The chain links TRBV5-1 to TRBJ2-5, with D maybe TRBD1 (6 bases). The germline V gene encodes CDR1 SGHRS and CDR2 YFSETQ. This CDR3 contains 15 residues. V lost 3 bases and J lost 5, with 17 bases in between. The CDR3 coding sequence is TGCGCCAGCAGCTCGACAACCCGAAGGGGGGAGACCCAGTACTTC. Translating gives CASSSTTRRGETQYF. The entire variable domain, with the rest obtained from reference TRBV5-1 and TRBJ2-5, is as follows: KAGVTQTPRYLIKTRGQQVTLSCSPISGHRSVSWYQQTPGQGLQFLFEYFSETQRNKGNFPGRFSGRQFSNSRSEMNVSTLELGDSALYLCASSSTTRRGETQYFGPGTRLLVL.

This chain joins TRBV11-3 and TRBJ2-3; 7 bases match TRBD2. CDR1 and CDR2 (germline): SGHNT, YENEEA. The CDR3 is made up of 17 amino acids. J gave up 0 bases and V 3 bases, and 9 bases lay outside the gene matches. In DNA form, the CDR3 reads TGTGCCAGCAGCTTTGGGAGGGGACGGTCTAGCACAGATACGCAGTATTTT. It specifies CASSFGRGRSSTDTQYF.